This TCR beta chain was obtained from a study of vaccination and CD4 T cells after COVID-19. Study observations and caveats: This study had few convalescent patients and no early post-infection samples.

Looked up from germline, CDR1 is MNHEY and CDR2 is SVGEGT. Trimming took 4 bases from V and 6 from J; bases not matched to a gene: 11. This CDR3 is built from 17 residues. Notes on this clonotype: Its antigen remains unidentified.

Cultured CD4+ T-cell DNA underwent Oncomine TCR Beta short-read sequencing. CD4+ T cells were cultured, and genomic DNA was extracted from them. TCRdb reprocessed the PCR reads with MiXCR, giving one entry per CDR3 protein. Of more than 15,000 distinct CDR3 sequences listed, less than 30% are singletons. Treatment denoted: roughly 11-day PBMC culture with coronavirus spike peptide pools or control peptides (ViraFEST assay). On day 3 and again on day 7, fresh IL-2 medium was used to replace half the medium. The chain carries TRBV6-2 or TRBV6-3 and TRBJ2-2, with 10 bases that match TRBD2. The specimen was cultured CD4+ T cells from blood. This receptor was taken from a human donor with COVID-19. CDR3 sequence reads: CASSSTRSGGASGELFF. The CDR3 DNA follows: TGTGCCAGCAGTTCGACAAGAAGCGGGGGGGCGTCCGGGGAGCTGTTTTTT.